This TCR beta chain originates from a study of blood T cell repertoires in COVID-19. Using immunoSEQ multiplex PCR, the repertoire was profiled, and TCRdb retains in-frame clones only, with some absent. The sample shows about 250,000 clones, just over 85% of them seen only once. The germline gives CDR1 GTSNPN, CDR2 SVGIG (reference sequence). There are 13 residues in the CDR3. With V trimmed by 4 bases and J by 1 base, 3 bases remained unmatched. Those who participated ranged in age from roughly 18 to 90 years and resided in 20 to 25 US areas. This clonotype originated in a man aged 35-49 years who had recovered from COVID-19. The V call is TRBV30, the J call TRBJ1-1; TRBD1 aligns across 7 bases. The specimen sequenced was PBMCs or T cells enriched from blood (not recorded which). CDR3: CAWKHRGNTEAFF. Here the CDR3 DNA reads TGTGCCTGGAAGCACAGGGGGAACACTGAAGCTTTCTTT.